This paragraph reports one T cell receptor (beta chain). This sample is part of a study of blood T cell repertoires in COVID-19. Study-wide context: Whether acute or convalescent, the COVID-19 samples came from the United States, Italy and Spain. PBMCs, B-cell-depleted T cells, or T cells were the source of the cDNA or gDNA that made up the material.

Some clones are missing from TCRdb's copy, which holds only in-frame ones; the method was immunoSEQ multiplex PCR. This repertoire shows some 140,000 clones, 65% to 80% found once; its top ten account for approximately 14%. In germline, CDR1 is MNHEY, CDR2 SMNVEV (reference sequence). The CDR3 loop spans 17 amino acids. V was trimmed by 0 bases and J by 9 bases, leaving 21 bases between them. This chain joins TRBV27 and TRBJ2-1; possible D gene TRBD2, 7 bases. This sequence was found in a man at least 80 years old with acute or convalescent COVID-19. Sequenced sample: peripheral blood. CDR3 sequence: CASSLSVWGGRRGEQFF. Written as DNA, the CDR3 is TGTGCCAGCAGTTTATCGGTTTGGGGGGGCCGAAGAGGTGAGCAGTTCTTC.